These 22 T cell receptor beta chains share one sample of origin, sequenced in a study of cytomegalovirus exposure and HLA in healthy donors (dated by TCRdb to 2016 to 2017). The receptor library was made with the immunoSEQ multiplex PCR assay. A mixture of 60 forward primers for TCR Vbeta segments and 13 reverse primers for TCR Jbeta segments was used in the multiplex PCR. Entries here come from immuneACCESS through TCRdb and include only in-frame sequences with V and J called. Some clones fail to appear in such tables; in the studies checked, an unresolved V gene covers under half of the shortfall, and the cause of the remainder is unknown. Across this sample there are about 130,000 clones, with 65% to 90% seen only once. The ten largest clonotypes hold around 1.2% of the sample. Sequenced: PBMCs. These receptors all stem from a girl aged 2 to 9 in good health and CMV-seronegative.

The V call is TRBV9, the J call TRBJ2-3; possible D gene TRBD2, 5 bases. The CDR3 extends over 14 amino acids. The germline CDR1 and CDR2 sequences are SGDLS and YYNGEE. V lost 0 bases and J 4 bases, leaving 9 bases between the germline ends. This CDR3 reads CASSVGDSADTQYF. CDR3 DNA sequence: TGTGCCAGCAGCGTAGGTGATAGCGCAGATACGCAGTATTTT.

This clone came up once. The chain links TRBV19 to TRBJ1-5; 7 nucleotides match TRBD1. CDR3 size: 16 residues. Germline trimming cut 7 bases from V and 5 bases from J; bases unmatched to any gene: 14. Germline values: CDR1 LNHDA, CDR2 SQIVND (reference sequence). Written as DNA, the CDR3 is TGTGCCAGTACCCGGTCGACCACAGGGGCCTATCAGCCCCAGCATTTT. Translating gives CASTRSTTGAYQPQHF.

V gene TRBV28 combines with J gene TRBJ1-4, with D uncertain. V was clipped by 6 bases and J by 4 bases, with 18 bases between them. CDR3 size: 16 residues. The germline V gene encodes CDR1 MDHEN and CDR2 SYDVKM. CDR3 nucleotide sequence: TGTGCCAGCAGCCCTCGGACGGGGTTTTATAATGAAAAACTGTTTTTT. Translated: CASSPRTGFYNEKLFF.

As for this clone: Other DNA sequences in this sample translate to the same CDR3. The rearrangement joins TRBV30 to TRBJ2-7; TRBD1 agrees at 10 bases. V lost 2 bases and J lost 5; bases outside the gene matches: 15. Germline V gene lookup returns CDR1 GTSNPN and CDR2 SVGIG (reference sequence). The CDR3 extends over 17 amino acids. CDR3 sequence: CAWSQVFLGQGTNEQYF. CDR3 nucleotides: TGTGCCTGGAGTCAGGTTTTCCTGGGACAGGGGACCAACGAGCAGTACTTC.

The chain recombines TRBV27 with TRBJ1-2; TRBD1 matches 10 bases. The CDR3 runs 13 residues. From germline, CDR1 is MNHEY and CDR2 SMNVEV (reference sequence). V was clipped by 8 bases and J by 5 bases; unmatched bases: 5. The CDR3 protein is CASGRTGGYGYTF. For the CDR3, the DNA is TGTGCCAGCGGCCGGACAGGGGGTTATGGCTACACCTTC.

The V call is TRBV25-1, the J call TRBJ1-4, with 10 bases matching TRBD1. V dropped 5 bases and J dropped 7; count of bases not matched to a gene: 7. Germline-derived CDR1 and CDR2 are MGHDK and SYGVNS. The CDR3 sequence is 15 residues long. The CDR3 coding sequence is TGTGCCAGCAGTAATCCGGGACAGGGGAGTGAAAAACTGTTTTTT. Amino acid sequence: CASSNPGQGSEKLFF.

The CDR3 region has the DNA TGTGCCTGGAGGGTTTTAGGACAGGGAGAAGCTTTCTTT. Residues: CAWRVLGQGEAFF. The chain joins TRBV30 to TRBJ1-1; TRBD1 aligns across 8 bases. V was pared by 3 bases and J by 8 bases, with 8 bases of the junction left unmatched. Per the germline V gene, CDR1 is GTSNPN and CDR2 is SVGIG (reference sequence). This CDR3 contains 13 residues.

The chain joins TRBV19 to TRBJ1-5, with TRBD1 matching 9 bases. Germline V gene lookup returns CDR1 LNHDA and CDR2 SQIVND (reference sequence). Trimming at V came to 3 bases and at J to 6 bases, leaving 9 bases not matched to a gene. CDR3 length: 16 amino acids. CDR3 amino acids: CASSMDPGTGPQPQHF. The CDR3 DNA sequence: TGTGCCAGTAGTATGGACCCGGGGACAGGGCCTCAGCCCCAGCATTTT.

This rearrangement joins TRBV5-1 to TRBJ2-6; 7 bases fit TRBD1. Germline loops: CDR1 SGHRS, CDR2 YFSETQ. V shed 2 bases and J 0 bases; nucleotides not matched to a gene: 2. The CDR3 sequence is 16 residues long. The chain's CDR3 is CASSLTGVSGANVLTF. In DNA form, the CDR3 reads TGCGCCAGCAGCTTAACAGGGGTCTCTGGGGCCAACGTCCTGACTTTC.

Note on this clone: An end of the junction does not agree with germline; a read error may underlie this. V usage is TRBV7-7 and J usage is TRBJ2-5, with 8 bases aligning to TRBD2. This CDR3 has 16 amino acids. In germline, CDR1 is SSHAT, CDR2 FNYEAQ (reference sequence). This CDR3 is CASSLSGGVGGETQYF. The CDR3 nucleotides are TGTGCTAGCAGCTTATCCGGGGGGGTTGGAGGGGAGACCCAGTACTTC.

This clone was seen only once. CDR3 coding DNA: TGCAGGCTGGGGACAGGGGCTTACGAGCAGTACTTC. The encoded protein is CRLGTGAYEQYF. The rearrangement uses TRBV29-1 and TRBJ2-7; 10 nucleotides match TRBD1. The length of the CDR3 is 12 residues. Germline V gives CDR1 SQVTM, CDR2 ANQGSEA.

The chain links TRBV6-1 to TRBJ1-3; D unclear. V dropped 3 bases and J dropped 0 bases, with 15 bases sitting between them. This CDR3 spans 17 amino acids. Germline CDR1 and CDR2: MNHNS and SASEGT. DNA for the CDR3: TGTGCCAGCAGTGACTGGAGGGTCACCAACTCTGGAAACACCATATATTTT. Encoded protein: CASSDWRVTNSGNTIYF.

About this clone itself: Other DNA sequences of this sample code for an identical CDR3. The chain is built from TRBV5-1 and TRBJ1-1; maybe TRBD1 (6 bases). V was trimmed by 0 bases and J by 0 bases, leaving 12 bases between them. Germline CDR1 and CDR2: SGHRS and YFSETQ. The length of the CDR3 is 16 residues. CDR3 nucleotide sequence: TGCGCCAGCAGCTTGGGAGGGGGAACCATGAACACTGAAGCTTTCTTT. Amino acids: CASSLGGGTMNTEAFF.

The CDR3 loop is CAISLPSGGAFIPLNEQFF. Here the CDR3 DNA reads TGTGCCATCAGTCTCCCTAGCGGGGGGGCCTTCATACCGCTCAATGAGCAGTTCTTC. The J gene is TRBJ2-1, the V gene TRBV10-3; 12 positions agree with TRBD2. CDR3 length: 19 amino acids. The germline V gene has CDR1 ENHRY and CDR2 SYGVKD. With 5 bases clipped from V and 6 bases from J, the junction kept 17 bases outside the gene matches.

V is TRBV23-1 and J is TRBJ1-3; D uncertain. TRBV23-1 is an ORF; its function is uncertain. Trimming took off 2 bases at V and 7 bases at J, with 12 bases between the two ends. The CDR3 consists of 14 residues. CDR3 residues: CASSQQTRLNTIYF. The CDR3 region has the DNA TGCGCCAGCAGTCAACAAACAAGACTGAACACCATATATTTT.

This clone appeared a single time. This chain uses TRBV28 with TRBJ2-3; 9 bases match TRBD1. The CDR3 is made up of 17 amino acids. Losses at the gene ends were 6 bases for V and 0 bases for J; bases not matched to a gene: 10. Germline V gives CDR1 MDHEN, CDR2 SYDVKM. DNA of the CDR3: TGTGCCAGCAGGTCACTACGGGACAGGGCTAGCACAGATACGCAGTATTTT. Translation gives CASRSLRDRASTDTQYF.

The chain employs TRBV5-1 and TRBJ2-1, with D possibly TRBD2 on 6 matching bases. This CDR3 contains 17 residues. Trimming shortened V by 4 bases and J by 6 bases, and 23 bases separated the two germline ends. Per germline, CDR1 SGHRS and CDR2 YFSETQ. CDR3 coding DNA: TGCGCCAGCAGCCCGGAAGGCGCGGGGCAGAGAACCAATGAGCAGTTCTTC. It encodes CASSPEGAGQRTNEQFF.

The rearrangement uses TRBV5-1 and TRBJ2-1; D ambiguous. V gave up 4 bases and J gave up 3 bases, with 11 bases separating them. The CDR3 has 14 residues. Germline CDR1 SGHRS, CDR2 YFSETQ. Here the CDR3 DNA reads TGCGCCAGCAGCCCCACTACCGTCTACAATGAGCAGTTCTTC. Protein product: CASSPTTVYNEQFF.

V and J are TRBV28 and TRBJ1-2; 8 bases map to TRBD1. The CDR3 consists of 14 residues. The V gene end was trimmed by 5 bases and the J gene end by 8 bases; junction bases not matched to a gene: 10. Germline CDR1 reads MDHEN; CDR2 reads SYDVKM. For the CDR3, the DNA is TGTGCCAGCAGTACACCCAGGGGGCTCAGGGGCTACACCTTC. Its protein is CASSTPRGLRGYTF.

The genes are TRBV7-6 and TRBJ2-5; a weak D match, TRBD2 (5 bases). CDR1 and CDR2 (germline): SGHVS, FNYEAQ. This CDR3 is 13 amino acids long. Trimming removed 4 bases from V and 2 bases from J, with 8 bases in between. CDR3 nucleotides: TGTGCCAGCAGCTCGGACTGGCAAGAGACCCAGTACTTC. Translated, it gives CASSSDWQETQYF.

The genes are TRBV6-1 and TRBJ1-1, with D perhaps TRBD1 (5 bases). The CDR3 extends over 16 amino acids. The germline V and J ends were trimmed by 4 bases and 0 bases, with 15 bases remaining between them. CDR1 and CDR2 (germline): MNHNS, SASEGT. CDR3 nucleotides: TGTGCCAGCAGTGCATCAAAGACAGTTATGAACACTGAAGCTTTCTTT. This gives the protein CASSASKTVMNTEAFF.

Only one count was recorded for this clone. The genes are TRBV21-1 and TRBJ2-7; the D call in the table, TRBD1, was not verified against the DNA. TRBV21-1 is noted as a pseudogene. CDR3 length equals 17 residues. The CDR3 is CASSPRLVEDSSYEQYF. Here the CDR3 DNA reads TGTGCCAGCAGCCCCCGGTTAGTTGAGGACAGCTCCTACGAGCAGTACTTC.